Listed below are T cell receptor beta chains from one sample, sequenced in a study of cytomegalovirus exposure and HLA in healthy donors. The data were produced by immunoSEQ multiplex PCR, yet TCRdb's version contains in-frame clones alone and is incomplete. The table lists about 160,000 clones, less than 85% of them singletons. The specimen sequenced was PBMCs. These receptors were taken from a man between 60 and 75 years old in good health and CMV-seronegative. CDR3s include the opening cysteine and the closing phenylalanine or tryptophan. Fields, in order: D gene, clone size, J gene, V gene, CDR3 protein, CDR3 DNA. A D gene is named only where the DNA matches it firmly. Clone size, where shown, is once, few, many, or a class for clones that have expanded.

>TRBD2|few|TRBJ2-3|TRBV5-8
CASGLAGGRDTQYF
TGTGCCAGCGGGCTAGCGGGGGGCAGGGATACGCAGTATTTT
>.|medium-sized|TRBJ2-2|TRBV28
CASSPGGAGGSGELFF
TGTGCCAGCAGCCCAGGAGGGGCAGGGGGATCCGGGGAGCTGTTTTTT
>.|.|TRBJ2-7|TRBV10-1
CARPEPDYEQYF
TGCGCCAGGCCAGAACCTGACTACGAGCAGTACTTC
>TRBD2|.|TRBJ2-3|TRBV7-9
CASSRGGGGLSPDTQYF
TGTGCCAGCAGCCGAGGTGGGGGAGGGCTATCTCCAGATACGCAGTATTTT
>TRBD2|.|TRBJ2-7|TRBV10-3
CAISESARLAGAEQYF
TGTGCCATCAGTGAGAGCGCGCGACTAGCGGGGGCCGAGCAGTACTTC
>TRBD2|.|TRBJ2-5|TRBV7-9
CASSHRGGEGKTQYF
TGTGCCAGCAGCCACCGGGGGGGGGAAGGAAAGACCCAGTACTTC
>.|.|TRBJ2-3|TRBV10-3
CAIQGQGTDTQYF
TGTGCCATTCAAGGGCAGGGGACAGATACGCAGTATTTT
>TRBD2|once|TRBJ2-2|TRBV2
CASSGLAIVTGELFF
TGTGCCAGTTCGGGACTAGCGATCGTCACCGGGGAGCTGTTTTTT
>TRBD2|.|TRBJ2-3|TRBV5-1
CASSLVLAGDSTDTQYF
TGCGCCAGCAGCTTGGTCCTAGCGGGAGACAGCACAGATACGCAGTATTTT
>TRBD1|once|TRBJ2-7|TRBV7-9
CASSLTGVSYEQYF
TGTGCCAGCAGCTTGACAGGGGTCTCCTACGAGCAGTACTTC
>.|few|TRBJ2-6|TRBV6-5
CASSEGGGANVLTF
TGTGCCAGCAGTGAAGGGGGTGGGGCCAACGTCCTGACTTTC
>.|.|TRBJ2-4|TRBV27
CASSPQFGIQYF
TGTGCCAGCAGCCCCCAGTTTGGCATTCAGTACTTC
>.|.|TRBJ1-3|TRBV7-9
CASSLRGGLEDTIYF
TGTGCCAGCAGCTTACGCGGGGGTTTAGAAGACACCATATATTTT
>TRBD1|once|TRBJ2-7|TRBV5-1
CASSGDGQGYEQYF
TGCGCCAGCAGCGGGGACGGACAGGGCTACGAGCAGTACTTC
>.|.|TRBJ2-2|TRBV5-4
CASSGSPGNTGELFF
TGTGCCAGCAGCGGGTCCCCGGGGAACACCGGGGAGCTGTTTTTT
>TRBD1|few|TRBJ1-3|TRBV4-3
CASSQATGVVTGNTIYF
TGCGCCAGCAGCCAAGCCACAGGGGTAGTAACTGGAAACACCATATATTTT
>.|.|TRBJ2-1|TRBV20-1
CSAAQGNEQFF
TGCAGTGCAGCGCAGGGCAATGAGCAGTTCTTC
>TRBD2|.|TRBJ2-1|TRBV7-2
CASTLRRASGRDEQFF
TGTGCCAGCACTCTTCGCCGCGCTAGCGGGAGGGATGAGCAGTTCTTC
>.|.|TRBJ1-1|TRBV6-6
CASSFDTEAFF
TGTGCCAGCAGTTTCGACACTGAAGCTTTCTTT
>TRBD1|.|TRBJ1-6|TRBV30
CAWTRDRGDSPLHF
TGTGCCTGGACCCGGGACAGGGGAGATTCACCCCTCCACTTT
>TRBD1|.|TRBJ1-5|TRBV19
CASNDRGVSNQPQHF
TGTGCCAGTAACGACAGGGGGGTTAGCAATCAGCCCCAGCATTTT
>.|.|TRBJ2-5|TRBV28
CASSSLGQGLETQYF
TGTGCCAGCAGTTCTCTCGGGCAGGGTTTGGAGACCCAGTACTTC
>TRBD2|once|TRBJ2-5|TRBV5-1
CASSAGLAGYQETQYF
TGCGCCAGCAGCGCGGGACTAGCGGGGTACCAAGAGACCCAGTACTTC
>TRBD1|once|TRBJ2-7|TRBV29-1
CSVQGQAYEQYF
TGCAGCGTTCAGGGACAGGCCTACGAGCAGTACTTC
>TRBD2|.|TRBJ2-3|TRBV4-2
CASSQDYPGGGETDTQYF
TGTGCCAGCAGCCAAGATTATCCTGGCGGGGGGGAGACAGATACGCAGTATTTT
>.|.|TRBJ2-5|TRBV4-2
CASSRQPGLQETQYF
TGTGCCAGCAGCCGGCAGCCGGGATTACAAGAGACCCAGTACTTC
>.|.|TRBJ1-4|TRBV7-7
CASSLGGGSNEKLFF
TGTGCCAGCAGCTTAGGGGGCGGAAGTAATGAAAAACTGTTTTTT
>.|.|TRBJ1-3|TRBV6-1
CASSELGVPSGNTIYF
TGTGCCAGCAGTGAACTAGGCGTCCCCTCTGGAAACACCATATATTTT
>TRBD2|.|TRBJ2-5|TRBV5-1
CASSLPSGETQYF
TGCGCCAGCAGCTTGCCTAGCGGGGAGACCCAGTACTTC
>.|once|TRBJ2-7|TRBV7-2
CASSLSAGFSYEQYF
TGTGCCAGCAGCTTATCGGCAGGCTTTTCCTACGAGCAGTACTTC
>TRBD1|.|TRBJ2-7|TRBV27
CASSAPGTGYEQYF
TGTGCCAGCAGTGCCCCCGGGACAGGATACGAGCAGTACTTC
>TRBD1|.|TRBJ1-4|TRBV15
CATSRDRRLFSTNEKLFF
TGTGCCACCAGCAGGGACAGGAGGCTTTTCTCAACTAATGAAAAACTGTTTTTT
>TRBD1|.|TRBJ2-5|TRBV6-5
CAPGQGSETQYF
TGTGCCCCGGGACAGGGATCGGAGACCCAGTACTTC
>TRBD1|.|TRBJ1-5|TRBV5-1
CASSPEGGTQPQHF
TGCGCCAGCAGCCCCGAAGGGGGCACTCAGCCCCAGCATTTT
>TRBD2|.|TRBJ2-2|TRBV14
CASSHTVRLAVNTGELFF
TGTGCCAGCAGCCACACTGTGAGACTAGCGGTTAACACCGGGGAGCTGTTTTTT
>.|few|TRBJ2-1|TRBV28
CASSFHTNYNEQFF
TGTGCCAGCAGTTTTCATACAAATTACAATGAGCAGTTCTTC
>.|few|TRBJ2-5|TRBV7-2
CASSLAAAEWETQYF
TGTGCCAGCAGCTTAGCAGCGGCGGAGTGGGAGACCCAGTACTTC
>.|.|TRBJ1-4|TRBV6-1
CASSEARGGDSEKLFF
TGTGCCAGCAGTGAAGCTCGGGGGGGCGACAGTGAAAAACTGTTTTTT
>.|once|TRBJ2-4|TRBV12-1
CASNQAGAKNIQYF
TGTGCCAGCAACCAAGCGGGGGCCAAAAACATTCAGTACTTC
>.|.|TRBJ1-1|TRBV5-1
CASSFAVLNTEAFF
TGCGCCAGCAGCTTTGCGGTCTTGAACACTGAAGCTTTCTTT
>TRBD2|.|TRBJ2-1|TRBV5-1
CASSFGGGPNEQFF
TGCGCCAGCAGCTTCGGGGGAGGGCCTAATGAGCAGTTCTTC
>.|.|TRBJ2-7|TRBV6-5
CASSYSGGIEQYF
TGTGCCAGCAGTTACTCAGGAGGGATTGAGCAGTACTTC
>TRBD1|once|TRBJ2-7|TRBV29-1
CSVDRGRRGSSYEQYF
TGCAGCGTGGACAGGGGGAGGCGGGGGTCCTCCTACGAGCAGTACTTC
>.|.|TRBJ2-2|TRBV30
CAWSGGGVYTGELFF
TGTGCCTGGAGCGGAGGCGGCGTGTACACCGGGGAGCTGTTTTTT